The clone carrying this T cell receptor (beta chain) came up many times. Its antigen is not identified. This record belongs to a study of T-cell reconstitution after alpha-beta-depleted transplantation in children. The CDR3 runs to 16 residues. The trim removed 3 bases at V and 7 bases at J, leaving 10 bases unmatched. CDR1 LGHNA and CDR2 YSLEER come from the germline V gene. Study results and limitations: By about two months after transplant, alpha-beta T cells reportedly arose from several hundred graft clones that had expanded. After transplant, high TCRbeta diversity at day 60 in some patients arose from surviving recipient T cells and thymic progenitors. Newly generated T cells supplied most T-cell counts and diversity one year post-transplant.

Unique molecular identifiers were used in preparing the TCRbeta library. TCRdb redid the calling of the PCR reads with MiXCR, one entry per CDR3 protein. The repertoire includes about 490,000 distinct CDR3 sequences, under 12% of them detected once, and 2% to 2.5% sits in the top ten. The V gene is TRBV4-3, the J gene TRBJ2-1; 9 nucleotides line up with TRBD1. This receptor was identified in a child aged 2-15 years with inherited bone marrow failure, due to receive a stem cell transplant. Sequencing used PBMCs, obtained before TCRalphabeta/CD19-depleted stem cell transplant. In DNA, the CDR3 is TGCGCCAGCAGCCACCTCCGGGACAGGGTAAAGAATGAGCAGTTCTTC. Amino acid sequence: CASSHLRDRVKNEQFF.